The 8 T cell receptor beta chains listed next were all sequenced from one sample in a study of human T cells and chemical hapten exposure. As to time point: patch test 3, about 24 weeks after DPC sensitization. Treatment described: therapeutic diphenylcyclopropenone sensitization with weekly scalp DPC. TCRdb analysed the RACE reads with MiXCR anew, one entry per CDR3 protein. This repertoire shows 180,000 or so distinct CDR3 sequences, around 25% found once; its top ten account for roughly 2.4%. Sequenced here: whole blood, sampled in connection with sensitization to the hapten diphenylcyclopropenone (DPC). These receptor sequences come from a woman in her 40s with alopecia areata. Some clones in this sample may be carry-over from other donors' samples.

This clonotype has only a few counts. The CDR3 coding sequence is TGTGCCAGCAGTTTACTGGGCAATGAGCAGTTCTTC. Protein: CASSLLGNEQFF. The gene calls are TRBV27 and TRBJ2-1; D gene uncertain. Germline CDR1 reads MNHEY; CDR2 reads SMNVEV (reference sequence). Trimming left V 2 bases short and J 6 bases short, with 5 bases between. The CDR3 spans 12 residues.

The chain has TRBV4-1 and TRBJ2-5, with a tentative D call TRBD2 (5 bases). Germline CDR1 and CDR2: MGHRA and YSYEKL. The length of the CDR3 is 14 residues. Trimming shortened V by 4 bases and J by 5 bases, and 14 bases separated the two germline ends. CDR3 in amino acids: CASSRPEGIETQYF. CDR3 sequence (DNA): TGCGCCAGCAGCCGGCCCGAGGGAATTGAGACCCAGTACTTC.

This chain joins TRBV4-3 and TRBJ1-1; no clear D. Deletions cut 0 bases from V and 10 bases from J, with 24 bases between. The CDR3 is made up of 17 amino acids. The germline CDR1 and CDR2 sequences are LGHNA and YSLEER. The CDR3 region is CASSQDVGMRASVGAFF. The CDR3 bases are TGCGCCAGCAGCCAAGATGTGGGAATGAGAGCTAGTGTTGGAGCTTTCTTT.

CDR3 sequence (DNA): TGCGCCAGCAGCCCCGGCAGGGTGCCCTACAATGAGCAGTTCTTC. Translated, it gives CASSPGRVPYNEQFF. The chain is built from TRBV23-1 and TRBJ2-1; D might be TRBD1 (5 bases). TRBV23-1 is reported as an ORF; its role is uncertain. The CDR3 contains 15 residues. V dropped 6 bases and J dropped 2 bases, with 14 bases sitting between them.

This clonotype was seen ten or more times. The chain links TRBV10-2 to TRBJ2-1, with 10 bases lining up with TRBD2. There are 16 residues in the CDR3. Looked up from germline, CDR1 is WSHSY and CDR2 is SAAADI. V lost 3 bases, J lost 5 bases, and 7 bases stayed unmatched. This CDR3 is CASSDVLGTSDNEQFF. The CDR3 DNA reads as TGCGCCAGCAGTGATGTTCTTGGGACTAGCGACAATGAGCAGTTCTTC.

The chain combines TRBV15 with TRBJ1-5; D is undetermined. Trimming cost V 0 bases and J 6 bases, with 18 bases left between them. This CDR3 is 17 amino acids long. Germline V gene sequence: CDR1 LNHNV, CDR2 YYDKDF (reference sequence). Here the CDR3 DNA reads TGTGCCACCAGCAGAGATCCCGGACGGAGCACTGGTCAGCCCCAGCATTTT. Translation: CATSRDPGRSTGQPQHF.

As DNA, the CDR3 is TGTGCCAGCAGCCAAGGGGTTGAGCCCGGGGAGCTGTTTTTT. Encoded protein: CASSQGVEPGELFF. V gene TRBV4-2 combines with J gene TRBJ2-2; unclear D gene. This CDR3 comprises 14 residues. CDR1 and CDR2 (germline): LGHNA, YNFKEQ. V shed 1 base and J shed 6 bases, with 9 bases lying between them.

There are many counts of this clonotype. The rearrangement links TRBV27 to TRBJ1-2; TRBD1 matches at 9 bases. Germline CDR1 and CDR2: MNHEY and SMNVEV (reference sequence). The CDR3 is 13 amino acids. With 5 bases clipped from V and 3 bases from J, the junction kept 1 base outside the gene matches. The CDR3 region is CASSGDRDYGYTF. Written as DNA, the CDR3 is TGTGCCAGCAGTGGGGACAGGGACTATGGCTACACCTTC.